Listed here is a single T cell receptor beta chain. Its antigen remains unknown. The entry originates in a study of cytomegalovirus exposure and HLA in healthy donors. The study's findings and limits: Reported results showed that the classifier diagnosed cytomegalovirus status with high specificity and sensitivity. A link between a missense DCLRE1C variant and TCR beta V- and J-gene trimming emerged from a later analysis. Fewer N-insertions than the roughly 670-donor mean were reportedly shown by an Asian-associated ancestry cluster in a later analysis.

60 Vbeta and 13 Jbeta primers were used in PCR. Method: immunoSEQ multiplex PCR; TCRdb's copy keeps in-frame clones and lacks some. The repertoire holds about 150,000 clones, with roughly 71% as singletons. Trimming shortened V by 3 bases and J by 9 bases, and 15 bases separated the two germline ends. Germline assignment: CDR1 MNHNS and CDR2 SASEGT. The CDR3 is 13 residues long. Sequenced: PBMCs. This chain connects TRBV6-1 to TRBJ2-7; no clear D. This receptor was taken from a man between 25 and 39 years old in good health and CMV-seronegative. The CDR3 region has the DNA TGTGCCAGCAGTGACATACGGGTCCTAGGGCAGTACTTC. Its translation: CASSDIRVLGQYF.